Listed here is a single TCR beta chain. The antigen is not known. At the DNA level, this CDR3 is encoded by other sequences in the same sample as well. The protocol was immunoSEQ multiplex PCR, while the TCRdb copy is restricted to in-frame clones and leaves out a portion. The sample has some 74,000 clones, 93% seen once. Among the 120 or so subjects of the validation cohort, separate from the approximately 700-subject first cohort, were the donors. The data stem from a study of cytomegalovirus exposure and HLA in healthy donors. Study in general: The same platform was used for the roughly 110 validation repertoires as for the approximately 670 first-cohort repertoires, as reported in a later analysis.

Whole-study findings and limits: Cytomegalovirus association was listed for 164 TCR beta chains.

V was trimmed by 0 bases and J by 2 bases, leaving 8 bases between them. This CDR3 has 14 amino acids. The germline gives CDR1 SGHRS, CDR2 YFSETQ. The chain joins TRBV5-1 to TRBJ1-1; no clear D gene. Sequencing input: PBMCs. The clonotype comes from a woman aged 25 to 39 in good health and CMV-seronegative. CDR3 amino acids: CASSLETANTEAFF. CDR3 nucleotide sequence: TGCGCCAGCAGCTTGGAAACAGCCAACACTGAAGCTTTCTTT.